This T cell receptor (beta chain) was captured in a study of Ad26.COV2.S vaccination and SARS-CoV-2 variants. Study conclusions and caveats: It was found that vaccine and placebo recipients had similar non-spike TCR breadth.

The treatment was: over 15 received Ad26.COV2.S at low or high dose, single or two shots; 5 received placebo; per-sample allocation not given. On day 63 after the first injection, vaccine and placebo recipients gave samples. Comments on this clone: The antigen remains unidentified.

The assay was immunoSEQ multiplex PCR, and TCRdb's table has in-frame clones only and misses some. Here the sample spans around 370,000 clones, 80% to 90% being singletons. This receptor was obtained from a person aged 18-60 years who received the Ad26.COV2.S COVID-19 vaccine or a placebo. Source: peripheral blood, taken in a trial of Ad26.COV2.S vaccine versus placebo.

CDR3 sequence: CASSELAGGSEQYF. For the CDR3, the DNA is TGCGCCAGCAGTGAGCTAGCGGGAGGCTCCGAGCAGTACTTC. The chain joins TRBV10-1 to TRBJ2-7; 11 bases are a match to TRBD2. V trimming: 2 bases; J trimming: 6 bases; junction bases outside the gene matches: 3. CDR3 size: 14 residues. Germline CDR1 WNHNN, CDR2 SYGVQD (reference sequence).